This T cell receptor beta chain was profiled in a study of cytomegalovirus exposure and HLA in healthy donors. The PCR used 60 Vbeta and 13 Jbeta primers. TCRdb's table, derived via immunoSEQ multiplex PCR, lists solely in-frame clones and lacks some. The sample carries some 140,000 clones, nearly 80% recorded once. The CDR3 runs 14 residues. The V end was cut by 5 bases, the J end by 6 bases, with 15 bases between. The germline gives CDR1 SGHAT, CDR2 FQNNGV. As concerns this clone: Its antigen is unknown.

Study outcomes and limitations: According to the study, 160 or so TCR beta chains were cytomegalovirus-associated. In a later analysis, V- and J-gene trimming of beta chains associated with a DCLRE1C missense variant, replicated independently.

This rearrangement joins TRBV11-2 to TRBJ2-3; TRBD2 might be the D (6 bases). Sequenced input: PBMCs. This TCR was sampled from a male donor in good health and CMV-seronegative. The CDR3 protein is CASSIGGSTDTQYF. CDR3 sequence (DNA): TGTGCCAGCAGCATCGGGGGTTCCACGGATACGCAGTATTTT.